This T cell receptor (beta chain) was observed in a study of neurological immune-mediated disorders. On this clonotype: Its specificity is unknown.

The study's findings and limits: HTLV-1-associated myelopathy had the most TCR clonal expansion, while multiple sclerosis had the least, a level that fell below healthy controls. When grouped phylogenetically, the repertoires of 18 of the 34 multiple sclerosis patients fell together in one related-CDR3 cluster, which is a possible signature.

The authors produced cDNA by 5'RACE using 10-nucleotide random UMIs. TCRdb independently ran MiXCR on the 5' RACE reads; one entry per CDR3 protein. The table includes tens of thousands of distinct CDR3 sequences, 3% to 4.5% detected once. V was clipped by 6 bases and J by 5 bases, with 19 bases between them. The CDR3 runs to 15 residues. PBMCs numbering 2 million and stored at -80 C yielded the unsorted libraries. The chain employs TRBV12-3 or TRBV12-4 and TRBJ2-5; perhaps TRBD1 as D (5 bases). Input material: PBMCs. The receptor comes from a woman in her fifties or sixties with multiple sclerosis. CDR3: CASRDEQEPSETQYF. The CDR3 DNA sequence: TGTGCCAGCAGGGACGAACAGGAGCCCTCGGAGACCCAGTACTTC.